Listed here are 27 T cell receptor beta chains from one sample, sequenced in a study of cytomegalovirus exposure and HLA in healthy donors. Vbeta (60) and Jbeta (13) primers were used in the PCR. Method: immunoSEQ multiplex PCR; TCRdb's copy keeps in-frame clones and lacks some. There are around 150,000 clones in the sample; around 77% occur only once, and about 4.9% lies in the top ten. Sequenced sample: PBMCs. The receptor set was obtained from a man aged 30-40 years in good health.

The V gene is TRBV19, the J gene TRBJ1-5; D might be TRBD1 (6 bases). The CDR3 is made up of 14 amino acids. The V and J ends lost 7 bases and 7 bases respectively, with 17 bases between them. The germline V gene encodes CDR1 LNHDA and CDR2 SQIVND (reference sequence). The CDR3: CASTRDLQGQPQHF. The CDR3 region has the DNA TGTGCCAGTACCCGGGACCTCCAGGGGCAGCCCCAGCATTTT.

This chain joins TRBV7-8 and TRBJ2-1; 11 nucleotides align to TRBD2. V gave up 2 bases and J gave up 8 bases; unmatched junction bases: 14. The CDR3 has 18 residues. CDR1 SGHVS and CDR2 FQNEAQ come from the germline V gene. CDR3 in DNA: TGTGCCAGCAGCTTAATAGGGGCTCTAGCGGGAGGTTTTGATGAGCAGTTCTTC. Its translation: CASSLIGALAGGFDEQFF.

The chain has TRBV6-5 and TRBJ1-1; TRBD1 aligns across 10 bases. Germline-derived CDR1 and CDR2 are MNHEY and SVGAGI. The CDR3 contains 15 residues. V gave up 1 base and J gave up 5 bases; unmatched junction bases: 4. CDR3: CASSYLDRGRTEAFF. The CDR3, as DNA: TGTGCCAGCAGTTACTTAGACAGGGGGCGGACTGAAGCTTTCTTT.

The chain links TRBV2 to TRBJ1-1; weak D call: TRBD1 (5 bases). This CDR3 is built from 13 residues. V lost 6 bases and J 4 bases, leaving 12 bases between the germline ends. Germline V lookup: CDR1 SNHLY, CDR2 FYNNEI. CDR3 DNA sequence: TGTGCCAGCAGCCCAGGGTGGGGCACTGAAGCTTTCTTT. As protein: CASSPGWGTEAFF.

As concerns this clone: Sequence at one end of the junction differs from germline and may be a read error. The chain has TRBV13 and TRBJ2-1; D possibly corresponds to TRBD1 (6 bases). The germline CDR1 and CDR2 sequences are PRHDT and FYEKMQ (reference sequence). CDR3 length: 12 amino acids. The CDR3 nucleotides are TGTGCCAGCAGCTTAGGGACAGGTGAGCAGATCTTC. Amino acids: CASSLGTGEQIF.

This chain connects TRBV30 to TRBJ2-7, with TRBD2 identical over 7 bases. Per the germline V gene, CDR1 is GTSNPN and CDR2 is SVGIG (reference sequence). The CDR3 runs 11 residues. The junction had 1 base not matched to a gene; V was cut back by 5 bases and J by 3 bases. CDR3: CAWGRDYEQYF. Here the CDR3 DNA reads TGTGCCTGGGGGAGGGACTACGAGCAGTACTTC.

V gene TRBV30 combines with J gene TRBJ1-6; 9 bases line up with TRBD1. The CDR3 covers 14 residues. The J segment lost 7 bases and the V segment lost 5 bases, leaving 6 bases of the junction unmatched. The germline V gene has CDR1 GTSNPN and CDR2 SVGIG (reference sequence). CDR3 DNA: TGTGCCTGGGCCACAGGGGGCGGCAATTCACCCCTCCACTTT. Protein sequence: CAWATGGGNSPLHF.

The CDR3 DNA is TGTGCCAGCAGAAGACTGGGGCCCAGTCAAATGGAGACCCAGTACTTC. Encoded protein: CASRRLGPSQMETQYF. The chain recombines TRBV11-3 with TRBJ2-5; the D gene is possibly TRBD1 (5 bases). This CDR3 is built from 16 residues. CDR1 and CDR2 (germline): SGHNT, YENEEA. With 6 bases removed from V and 5 bases from J, the gap between germline ends came to 22 bases.

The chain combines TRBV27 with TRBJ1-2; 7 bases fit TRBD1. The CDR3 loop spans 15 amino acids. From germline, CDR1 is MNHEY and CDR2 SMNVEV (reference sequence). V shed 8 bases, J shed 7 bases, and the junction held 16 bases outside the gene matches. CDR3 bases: TGTGCCAGCTTATCGGTTCGACAGGGCTTCCGTGGCTACACCTTC. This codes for CASLSVRQGFRGYTF.

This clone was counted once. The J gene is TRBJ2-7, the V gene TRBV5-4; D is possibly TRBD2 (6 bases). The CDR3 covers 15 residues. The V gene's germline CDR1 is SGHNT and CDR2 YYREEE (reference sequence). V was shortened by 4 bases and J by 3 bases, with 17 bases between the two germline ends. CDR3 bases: TGTGCCAGCAGCCTCCCCGGGAGAGGAGGCTACGAGCAGTACTTC. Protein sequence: CASSLPGRGGYEQYF.

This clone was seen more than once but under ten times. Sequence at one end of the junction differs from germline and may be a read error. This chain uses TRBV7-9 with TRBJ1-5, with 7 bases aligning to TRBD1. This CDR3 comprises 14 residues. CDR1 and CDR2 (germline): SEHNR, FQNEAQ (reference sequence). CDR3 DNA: TGTTCCAGCAGCACCAAGGACAGGAATCAGCCCCAGCATTTT. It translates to CSSSTKDRNQPQHF. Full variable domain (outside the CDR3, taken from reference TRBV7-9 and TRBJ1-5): DTGVSQNPRHKITKRGQNVTFRCDPISEHNRLYWYRQTLGQGPEFLTYFQNEAQLEKSRLLSDRFSAERPKGSFSTLEIQRTEQGDSAMYLCSSSTKDRNQPQHFGDGTRLSIL.

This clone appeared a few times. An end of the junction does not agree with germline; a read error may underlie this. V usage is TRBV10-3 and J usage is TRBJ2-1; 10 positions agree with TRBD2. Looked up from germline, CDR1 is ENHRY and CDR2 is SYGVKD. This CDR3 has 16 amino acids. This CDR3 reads CASSYTEASGSNEQFF. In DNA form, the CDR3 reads TGTGCCAGCAGTTACACAGAGGCTAGCGGGAGCAATGAGCAGTTCTTC.

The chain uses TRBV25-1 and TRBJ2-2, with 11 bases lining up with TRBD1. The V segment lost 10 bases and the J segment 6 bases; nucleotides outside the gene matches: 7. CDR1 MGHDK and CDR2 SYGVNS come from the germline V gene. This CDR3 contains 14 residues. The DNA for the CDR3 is TGTGCCACCGCCGGACAGGGGGCGGCCGGGGAGCTGTTTTTT. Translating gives CATAGQGAAGELFF. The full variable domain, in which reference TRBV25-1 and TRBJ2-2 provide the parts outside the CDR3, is EADIYQTPRYLVIGTGKKITLECSQTMGHDKMYWYQQDPGMELHLIHYSYGVNSTEKGDLSSESTVSRIRTEHFPLTLESARPSHTSQYLCATAGQGAAGELFFGEGSRLTVL.

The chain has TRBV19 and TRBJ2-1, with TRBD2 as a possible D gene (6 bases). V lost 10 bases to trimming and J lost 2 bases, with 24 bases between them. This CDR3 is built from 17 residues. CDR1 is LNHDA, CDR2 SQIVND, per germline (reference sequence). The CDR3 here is CATRSTGTPSPYNEQFF. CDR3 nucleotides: TGTGCCACTAGAAGTACCGGGACTCCCTCTCCCTACAATGAGCAGTTCTTC.

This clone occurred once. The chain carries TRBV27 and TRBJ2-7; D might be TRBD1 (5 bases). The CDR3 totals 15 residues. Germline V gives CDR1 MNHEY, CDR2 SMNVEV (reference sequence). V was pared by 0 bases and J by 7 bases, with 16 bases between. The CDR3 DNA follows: TGTGCCAGCAGTTTATCCCTAACAGGTTTGAGGGAGCAGTACTTC. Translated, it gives CASSLSLTGLREQYF.

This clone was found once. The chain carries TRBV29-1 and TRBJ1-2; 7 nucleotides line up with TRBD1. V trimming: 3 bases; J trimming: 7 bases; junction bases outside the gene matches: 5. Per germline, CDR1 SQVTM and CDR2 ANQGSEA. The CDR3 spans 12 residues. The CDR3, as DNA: TGCAGCGTTGATGACAGGGATGGTGGCTACACCTTC. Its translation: CSVDDRDGGYTF. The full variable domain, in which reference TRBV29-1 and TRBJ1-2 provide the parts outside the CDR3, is SAVISQKPSRDICQRGTSLTIQCQVDSQVTMMFWYRQQPGQSLTLIATANQGSEATYESGFVIDKFPISRPNLTFSTLTVSNMSPEDSSIYLCSVDDRDGGYTFGSGTRLTVV.

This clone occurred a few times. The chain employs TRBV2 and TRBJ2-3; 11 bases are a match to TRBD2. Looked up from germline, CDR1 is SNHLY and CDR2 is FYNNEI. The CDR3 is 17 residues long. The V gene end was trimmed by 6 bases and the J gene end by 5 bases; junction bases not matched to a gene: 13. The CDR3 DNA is TGTGCCAGCAGCCCCAACCTCCTAGCGGGAGGAAGAGATACGCAGTATTTT. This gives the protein CASSPNLLAGGRDTQYF.

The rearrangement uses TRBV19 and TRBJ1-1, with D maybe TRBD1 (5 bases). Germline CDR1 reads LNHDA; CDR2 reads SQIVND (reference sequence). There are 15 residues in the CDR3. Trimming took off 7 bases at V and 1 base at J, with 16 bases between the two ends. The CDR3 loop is CASTDPGGPNTEAFF. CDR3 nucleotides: TGTGCCAGTACCGACCCGGGGGGACCGAACACTGAAGCTTTCTTT. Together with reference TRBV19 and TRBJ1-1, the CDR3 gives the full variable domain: DGGITQSPKYLFRKEGQNVTLSCEQNLNHDAMYWYRQDPGQGLRLIYYSQIVNDFQKGDIAEGYSVSREKKESFPLTVTSAQKNPTAFYLCASTDPGGPNTEAFFGQGTRLTVV.

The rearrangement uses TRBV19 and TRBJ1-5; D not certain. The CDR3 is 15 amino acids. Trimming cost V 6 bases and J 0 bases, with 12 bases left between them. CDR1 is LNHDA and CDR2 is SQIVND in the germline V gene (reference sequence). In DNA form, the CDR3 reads TGTGCCAGTAGGACGGACGGGAATAGCAATCAGCCCCAGCATTTT. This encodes CASRTDGNSNQPQHF.

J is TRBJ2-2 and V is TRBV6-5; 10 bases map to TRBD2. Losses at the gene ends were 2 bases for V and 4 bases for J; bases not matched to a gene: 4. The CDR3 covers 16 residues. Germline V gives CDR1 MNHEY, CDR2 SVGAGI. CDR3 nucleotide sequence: TGTGCCAGCAGTTACGGGGCTAGCGGGAGCACCGGGGAGCTGTTTTTT. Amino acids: CASSYGASGSTGELFF.

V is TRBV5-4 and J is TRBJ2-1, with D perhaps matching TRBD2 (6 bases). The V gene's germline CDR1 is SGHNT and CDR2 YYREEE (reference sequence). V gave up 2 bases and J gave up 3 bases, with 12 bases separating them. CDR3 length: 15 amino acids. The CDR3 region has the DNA TGTGCCAGCAGCTTAATAGCGGACTTCTACAATGAGCAGTTCTTC. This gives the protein CASSLIADFYNEQFF.

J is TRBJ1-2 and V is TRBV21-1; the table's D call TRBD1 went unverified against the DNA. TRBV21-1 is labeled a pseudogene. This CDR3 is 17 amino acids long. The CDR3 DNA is TGTGCCAGCAGCCGCCGCCGGGACAGGGGAGCAAACTATGGCTACACCTTC. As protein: CASSRRRDRGANYGYTF.

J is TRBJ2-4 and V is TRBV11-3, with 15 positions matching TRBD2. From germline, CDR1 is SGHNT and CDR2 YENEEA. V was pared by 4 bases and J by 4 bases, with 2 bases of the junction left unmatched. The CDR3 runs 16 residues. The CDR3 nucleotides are TGTGCCAGCAGCTGGGGACTAGCGGGAGGAAAAAACATTCAGTACTTC. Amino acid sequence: CASSWGLAGGKNIQYF.

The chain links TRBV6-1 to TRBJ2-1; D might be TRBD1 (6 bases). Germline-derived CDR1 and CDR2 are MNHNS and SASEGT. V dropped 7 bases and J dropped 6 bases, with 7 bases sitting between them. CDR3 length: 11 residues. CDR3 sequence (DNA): TGTGCCAGCACGGACAGCAATGAGCAGTTCTTC. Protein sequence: CASTDSNEQFF.

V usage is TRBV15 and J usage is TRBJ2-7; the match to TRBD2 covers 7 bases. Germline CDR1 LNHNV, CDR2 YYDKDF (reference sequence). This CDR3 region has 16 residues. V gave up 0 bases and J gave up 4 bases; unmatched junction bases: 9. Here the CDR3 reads CATSRELAAGVYEQYF. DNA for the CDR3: TGTGCCACCAGCAGAGAACTTGCGGCGGGAGTGTACGAGCAGTACTTC.

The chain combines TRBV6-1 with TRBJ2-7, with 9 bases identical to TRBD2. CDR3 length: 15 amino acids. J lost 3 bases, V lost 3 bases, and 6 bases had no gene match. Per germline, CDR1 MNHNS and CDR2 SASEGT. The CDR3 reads CASSDGGTSFYEQYF. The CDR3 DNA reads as TGTGCCAGCAGTGACGGCGGGACTAGCTTCTACGAGCAGTACTTC.

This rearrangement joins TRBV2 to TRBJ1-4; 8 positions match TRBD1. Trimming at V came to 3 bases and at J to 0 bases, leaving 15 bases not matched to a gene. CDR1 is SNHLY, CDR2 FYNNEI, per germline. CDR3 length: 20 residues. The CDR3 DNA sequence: TGTGCCAGCAGTGACCTCCGAGGACAGGGAAGTCTAGCAACTAATGAAAAACTGTTTTTT. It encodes CASSDLRGQGSLATNEKLFF.